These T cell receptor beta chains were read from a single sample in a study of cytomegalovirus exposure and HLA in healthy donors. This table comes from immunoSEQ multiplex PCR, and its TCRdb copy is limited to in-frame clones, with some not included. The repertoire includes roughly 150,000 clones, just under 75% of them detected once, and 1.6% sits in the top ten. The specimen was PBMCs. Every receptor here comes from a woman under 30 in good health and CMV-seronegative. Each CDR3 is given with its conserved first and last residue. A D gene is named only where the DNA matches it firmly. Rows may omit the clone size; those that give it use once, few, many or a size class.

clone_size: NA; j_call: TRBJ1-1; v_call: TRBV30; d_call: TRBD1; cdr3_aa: CAWDRDREEAFF
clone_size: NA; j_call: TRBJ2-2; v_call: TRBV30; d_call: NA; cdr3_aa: CAWQQTGELFF
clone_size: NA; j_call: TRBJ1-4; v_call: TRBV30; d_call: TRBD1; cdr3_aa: CACTRGGQTYEKLFF
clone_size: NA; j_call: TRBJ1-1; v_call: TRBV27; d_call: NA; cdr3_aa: CASSRGGATLNTEAFF
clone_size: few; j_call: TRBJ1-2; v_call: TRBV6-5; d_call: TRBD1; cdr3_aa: CASRPSGGYGYTF
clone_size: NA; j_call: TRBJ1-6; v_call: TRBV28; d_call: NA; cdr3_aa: CASSLPMNQGGPYNSPLHF
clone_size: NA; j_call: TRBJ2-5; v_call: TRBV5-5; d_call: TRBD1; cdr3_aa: CASSLDRAETQYF
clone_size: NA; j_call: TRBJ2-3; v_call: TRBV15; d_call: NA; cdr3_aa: CATSRVGQLTDTQYF
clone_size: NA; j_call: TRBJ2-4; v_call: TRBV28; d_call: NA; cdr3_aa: CASSPTGPLAKNIQYF
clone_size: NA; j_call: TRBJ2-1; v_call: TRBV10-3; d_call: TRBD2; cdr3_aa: CAISESRLAGRNNEQFF
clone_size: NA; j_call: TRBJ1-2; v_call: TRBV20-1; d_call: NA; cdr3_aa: CSARVRYGYTF
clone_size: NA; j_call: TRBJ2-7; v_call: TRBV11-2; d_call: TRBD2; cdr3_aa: CASGERGPLYEQYF
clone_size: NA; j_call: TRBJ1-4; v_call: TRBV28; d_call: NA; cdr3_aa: CASSLGRSGGEKLFF
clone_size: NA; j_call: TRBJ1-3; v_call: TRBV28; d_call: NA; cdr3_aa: CASRAGGESGNTIYF
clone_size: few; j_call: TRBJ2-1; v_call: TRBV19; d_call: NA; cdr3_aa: CASSSWLENEQFF
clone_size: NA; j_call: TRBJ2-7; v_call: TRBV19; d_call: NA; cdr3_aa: CASGQYLSYEQYF
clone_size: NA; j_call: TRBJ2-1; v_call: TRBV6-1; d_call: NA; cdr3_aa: CASTGRESSYNEQFF
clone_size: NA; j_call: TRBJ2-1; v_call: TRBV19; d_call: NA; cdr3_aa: CASSADRSSYNEQFF
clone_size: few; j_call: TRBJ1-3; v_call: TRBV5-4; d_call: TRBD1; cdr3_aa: CASSRRLTGGGSGNTIYF
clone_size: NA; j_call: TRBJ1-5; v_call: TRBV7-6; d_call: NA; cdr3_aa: CASSLRSGPNQPQHF
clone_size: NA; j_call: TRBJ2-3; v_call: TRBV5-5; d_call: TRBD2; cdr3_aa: CASSRLAGGITDTQYF
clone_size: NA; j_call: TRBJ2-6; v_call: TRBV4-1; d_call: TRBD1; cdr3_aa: CASSHHFKEPGQGSGANVLTF
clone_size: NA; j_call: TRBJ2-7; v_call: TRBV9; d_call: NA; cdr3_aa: CASSVNSGSYEQYF
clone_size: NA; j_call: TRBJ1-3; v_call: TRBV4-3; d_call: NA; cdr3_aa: CASSQDTAAGNTIYF